The present T cell receptor beta chain was sequenced within a study of shared clonotypes between healthy human individuals. Germline-derived CDR1 and CDR2 are SGHRS and YFSETQ. V was pared by 5 bases and J by 7 bases, with 4 bases of the junction left unmatched. This CDR3 contains 13 residues. Authors' methods: Filtering of immunoSEQ junctional sequences could not match full-length read filtering. Produced via immunoSEQ multiplex PCR; TCRdb's table is partial and in-frame only. V and J calls and clone size are copied from that table; D and trimming were computed from the DNA. The profile shows about 680,000 clones, 92% of them singletons. Naive CD8 cells lacked CD45RO and underwent positive selection for CCR7, leaving out terminally differentiated effector memory CD45RA+ cells. There were no recent acute infections or vaccinations among the donors, who were healthy HIV-negative adults. General study findings and limits: Naive CD4 clonotypes were shared across several donors at 4.5% to 6%. The sampled material consisted only of blood, and tissue repertoires are likely to differ.

As concerns this clone: What it recognizes is unknown.

This clonotype originated in a man younger than 45 in good health. The chain recombines TRBV5-1 with TRBJ2-1, with 9 nucleotides matching TRBD2. The sequenced sample was naive CD8+ T cells sorted from blood. The CDR3 sequence: CASRAGGDNEQFF. The CDR3 nucleotides are TGCGCCAGCAGAGCGGGAGGAGATAATGAGCAGTTCTTC.